These 29 T cell receptor beta chains came from one sample sequenced in a study of blood T cell repertoires in COVID-19. Profiled with immunoSEQ multiplex PCR; TCRdb holds only in-frame clones, not every one. The sample has over 30,000 clones, roughly 88% seen once. Material: peripheral blood. The receptors derive from a man aged 80 or over with acute or convalescent COVID-19.

The chain recombines TRBV2 with TRBJ1-4; 7 bases map to TRBD1. CDR1 is SNHLY, CDR2 FYNNEI, per germline. Trimming cost V 7 bases and J 0 bases; bases outside gene matches: 8. The CDR3 is made up of 16 amino acids. The CDR3 nucleotides read TGTGCCAGCATCCGGGACAGAGACCCAACTAATGAAAAACTGTTTTTT. It encodes CASIRDRDPTNEKLFF.

The chain links TRBV5-6 to TRBJ2-2; 9 bases are shared with TRBD1. This CDR3 comprises 17 residues. The germline V gene has CDR1 SGHDT and CDR2 YYEEEE. Trimming removed 6 bases from V and 4 bases from J; junction bases left unmatched: 13. The CDR3 loop is CASTYAWTGASTGELFF. The CDR3 bases are TGTGCCAGCACCTATGCCTGGACAGGGGCTTCCACCGGGGAGCTGTTTTTT.

The chain is built from TRBV24-1 and TRBJ2-3, with D perhaps TRBD2 (5 bases). V lost 3 bases and J lost 6, with 18 bases in between. The germline gives CDR1 KGHDR, CDR2 SFDVKD. The CDR3 covers 16 residues. CDR3 sequence reads: CATSDQSGAARDTQYF. CDR3 sequence (DNA): TGTGCCACCAGTGATCAGAGCGGAGCCGCCCGTGATACGCAGTATTTT.

V usage is TRBV15 and J usage is TRBJ1-6; no clear D gene. Germline V CDR1 and CDR2: LNHNV, YYDKDF (reference sequence). Trimming took off 5 bases at V and 7 bases at J, with 12 bases between the two ends. The CDR3 totals 14 residues. CDR3 residues: CATSARGPNSPLHF. DNA of the CDR3: TGTGCCACCAGCGCTCGGGGTCCAAATTCACCCCTCCACTTT.

The chain links TRBV7-6 to TRBJ2-1; 9 bases are a match to TRBD1. The CDR3 runs to 16 residues. V trimming: 1 base; J trimming: 8 bases; junction bases outside the gene matches: 9. CDR1 is SGHVS and CDR2 is FNYEAQ in the germline V gene. The CDR3 DNA sequence: TGTGCCAGCAGCTTAGTTGTGGACAGGGGTTGGGATGAGCAGTTCTTC. Protein product: CASSLVVDRGWDEQFF.

This chain's CDR3 is CASSSTPRNEAFF. CDR3 coding DNA: TGTGCCAGCAGCTCAACCCCCAGAAATGAAGCTTTCTTT. This chain links TRBV5-4 with TRBJ1-1, with D hard to call. Germline CDR1 is SGHNT and CDR2 is YYREEE (reference sequence). The CDR3 covers 13 residues. Trimming shortened V by 3 bases and J by 7 bases, and 13 bases separated the two germline ends. Together with reference TRBV5-4 and TRBJ1-1, the CDR3 gives the full variable domain: ETGVTQSPTHLIKTRGQQVTLRCSSQSGHNTVSWYQQALGQGPQFIFQYYREEENGRGNFPPRFSGLQFPNYSSELNVNALELDDSALYLCASSSTPRNEAFFGQGTRLTVV.

The V and J genes are TRBV19 and TRBJ1-5; TRBD1 matches 9 bases. Germline V gene data show CDR1 as LNHDA and CDR2 as SQIVND (reference sequence). V was pared by 1 base and J by 5 bases, with 9 bases of the junction left unmatched. The CDR3 consists of 17 residues. The chain's CDR3 is CASSIGRQGGLDQPQHF. Here the CDR3 DNA reads TGTGCCAGTAGTATAGGACGACAGGGGGGCCTCGATCAGCCCCAGCATTTT.

V usage is TRBV18 and J usage is TRBJ1-5, with TRBD1 identical over 8 bases. The CDR3 covers 14 residues. Germline V gene sequence: CDR1 KGHSH, CDR2 LQKENI. Trimming cost V 6 bases and J 9 bases; bases outside gene matches: 10. The CDR3 DNA is TGTGCCAGCTCTCCCGGACAGGGTTCTTGGCCCCAGCATTTT. Its protein is CASSPGQGSWPQHF.

The J gene is TRBJ2-3, the V gene TRBV3-1 (or the pseudogene TRBV3-2); 9 bases match TRBD1. The CDR3 length is 14 residues. J gave up 4 bases and V 1 base, and 0 bases lay outside the gene matches. Germline CDR1 reads LGHDT; CDR2 reads YNNKEL (reference sequence). The CDR3 loop reads CASSQGQGADTQYF. The CDR3 coding sequence is TGTGCCAGCAGCCAAGGACAGGGGGCAGATACGCAGTATTTT.

J is TRBJ2-7 and V is TRBV20-1; 7 bases match TRBD1. Unmatched junction bases numbered 2, after V lost 4 bases and J lost 5 bases. The CDR3 sequence is 11 residues long. In germline, CDR1 is DFQATT, CDR2 SNEGSKA (reference sequence). In nucleotides, the CDR3 is TGCAGTGCTACCGACAGGGACGAGCAGTACTTC. Protein product: CSATDRDEQYF.

The rearrangement joins TRBV24-1 to TRBJ1-5, with 8 bases aligning to TRBD1. Germline V gene lookup returns CDR1 KGHDR and CDR2 SFDVKD. The CDR3 covers 15 residues. The ends lost 9 bases at V and 3 bases at J; junction bases unmatched: 9. The CDR3 region has the DNA TGTGCCACCTCACCCGGACAGGGTTACAATCAGCCCCAGCATTTT. Translating gives CATSPGQGYNQPQHF.

The chain couples TRBV18 to TRBJ2-7; the match to TRBD1 covers 10 bases. This CDR3 comprises 16 residues. With 6 bases clipped from V and 1 base from J, the junction kept 9 bases outside the gene matches. Germline CDR1 and CDR2: KGHSH and LQKENI. This CDR3 reads CASSKNPGQGSYEQYF. In DNA form, the CDR3 reads TGTGCCAGCTCTAAAAATCCGGGACAGGGGTCCTACGAGCAGTACTTC.

The chain combines TRBV6-5 with TRBJ1-1; no definite D call. Trimming stripped 4 bases from V and 4 bases from J, with 4 bases between. Germline V gene data show CDR1 as MNHEY and CDR2 as SVGAGI. The CDR3 spans 11 residues. Here the CDR3 DNA reads TGTGCCAGCAGTTTCGTCACTGAAGCTTTCTTT. Protein product: CASSFVTEAFF.

This clone showed up just once. This chain connects TRBV3-1 (or the pseudogene TRBV3-2) to TRBJ2-1; 7 nucleotides agree with TRBD1. V dropped 2 bases and J dropped 5; count of bases not matched to a gene: 3. Per the germline V gene, CDR1 is LGHDT and CDR2 is YNNKEL (reference sequence). This CDR3 region has 14 residues. The CDR3 sequence is CASSQLDRNNEQFF. The CDR3, as DNA: TGTGCCAGCAGCCAACTGGACAGGAACAATGAGCAGTTCTTC.

J is TRBJ2-5 and V is TRBV9, with TRBD2 matching over 9 bases. Trimming at V came to 2 bases and at J to 2 bases, leaving 7 bases not matched to a gene. The CDR3 consists of 16 residues. Germline lookup yields CDR1 SGDLS and CDR2 YYNGEE. The DNA for the CDR3 is TGTGCCAGCAGCGTCGCTAGCGGGGTGGGGCAAGAGACCCAGTACTTC. The encoded protein is CASSVASGVGQETQYF.

The rearrangement joins TRBV18 to TRBJ2-7; 9 bases match TRBD2. The CDR3 has 19 residues. The V segment lost 6 bases and the J segment 3 bases; nucleotides outside the gene matches: 21. Germline assignment: CDR1 KGHSH and CDR2 LQKENI. The DNA of the CDR3 is TGTGCCAGCTCCCCTACGGGAAGTCGGCAGCGGGGGGACATCTACGAGCAGTACTTC. As protein: CASSPTGSRQRGDIYEQYF.

The chain joins TRBV5-1 to TRBJ1-1; TRBD1 agrees at 11 bases. CDR1 is SGHRS, CDR2 YFSETQ, per germline. The V and J ends lost 4 bases and 1 base, in that order; junction bases with no gene match: 3. There are 15 residues in the CDR3. Written as DNA, the CDR3 is TGCGCCAGCAGCGTAGGGACAGGGGGGAACACTGAAGCTTTCTTT. Protein: CASSVGTGGNTEAFF.

A few counts support this clone. In DNA form, the CDR3 reads TGTGCCATAGGGAGTGGGGGGTTGAATGAAAAACTGTTTTTT. It specifies CAIGSGGLNEKLFF. The rearrangement links TRBV6-6 to TRBJ1-4; tentatively, D is TRBD1 (5 bases). The CDR3 spans 14 residues. Germline CDR1 MNHNY, CDR2 SVGAGI (reference sequence). V was clipped by 10 bases and J by 5 bases, with 17 bases between them.

This clone has a single count. This chain joins TRBV6-5 and TRBJ2-7; 9 bases align to TRBD1. Germline trimming cut 8 bases from V and 2 bases from J; bases unmatched to any gene: 7. CDR1 and CDR2 from the germline V gene are MNHEY and SVGAGI. The CDR3 spans 14 residues. CDR3 nucleotide sequence: TGTGCCAGCTTACGGGACAGGGAAGCCTACGAGCAGTACTTC. It yields the protein CASLRDREAYEQYF.

The chain couples TRBV27 to TRBJ2-1, with a tentative D call TRBD2 (7 bases). The CDR3 sequence is 19 residues long. Germline V CDR1 and CDR2: MNHEY, SMNVEV (reference sequence). Trimming took off 6 bases at V and 0 bases at J, with 24 bases between the two ends. The CDR3 here is CASRPWAGGGVSSYNEQFF. The CDR3 DNA reads as TGTGCCAGCAGACCCTGGGCTGGCGGGGGCGTCAGCTCCTACAATGAGCAGTTCTTC.

The genes are TRBV28 and TRBJ1-2, with D possibly TRBD1 on 6 matching bases. CDR1 and CDR2 (germline): MDHEN, SYDVKM. The CDR3 sequence is 13 residues long. Between the trimmed V and J ends, which lost 7 bases and 7 bases, there was a span of 16 bases. CDR3 in amino acids: CASTGRGTGGYTF. CDR3 nucleotides: TGTGCCAGCACGGGGAGGGGGACGGGTGGCTACACCTTC.

The chain is built from TRBV7-9 and TRBJ2-5; D is possibly TRBD1 (5 bases). The V gene lost 5 bases and the J gene lost 0 bases, with 13 bases spanning the gap. The CDR3 spans 15 residues. The germline CDR1 and CDR2 sequences are SEHNR and FQNEAQ (reference sequence). CDR3 sequence: CASSEGHRDQETQYF. The CDR3 DNA follows: TGTGCCAGCAGCGAAGGACATAGGGACCAAGAGACCCAGTACTTC.

The rearrangement joins TRBV25-1 to TRBJ2-2, with a possible D match to TRBD1 (6 bases). In germline, CDR1 is MGHDK, CDR2 SYGVNS. There are 14 residues in the CDR3. The V and J ends lost 5 bases and 4 bases respectively, with 11 bases between them. CDR3 residues: CASSNRVGTGELFF. CDR3 DNA sequence: TGTGCCAGCAGTAACAGGGTGGGCACCGGGGAGCTGTTTTTT. The full variable domain, in which reference TRBV25-1 and TRBJ2-2 provide the parts outside the CDR3, is EADIYQTPRYLVIGTGKKITLECSQTMGHDKMYWYQQDPGMELHLIHYSYGVNSTEKGDLSSESTVSRIRTEHFPLTLESARPSHTSQYLCASSNRVGTGELFFGEGSRLTVL.

The CDR3, as DNA: TGTGCCAGCAGTTTCGGACTAGCGGGGGGGCCCGGGGAGCTGTTTTTT. Residues: CASSFGLAGGPGELFF. This chain joins TRBV6-5 and TRBJ2-2, with TRBD2 matching over 15 bases. Germline V CDR1 and CDR2: MNHEY, SVGAGI. J lost 6 bases, V lost 4 bases, and 3 bases had no gene match. CDR3 length equals 16 residues.

The CDR3 DNA sequence: TGTGCCAGCTCACCACTCGCGGGGGGGACAACTAGGATGAACACTGAAGCTTTCTTT. Encoded protein: CASSPLAGGTTRMNTEAFF. The chain recombines TRBV18 with TRBJ1-1, with D possibly matching TRBD1 (6 bases). V lost 1 base and J lost 0, with 21 bases in between. Germline V gene sequence: CDR1 KGHSH, CDR2 LQKENI. The CDR3 totals 19 residues.

This clone was observed a handful of times. The chain joins TRBV28 to TRBJ1-5; D may be TRBD1 (6 bases). The germline V gene has CDR1 MDHEN and CDR2 SYDVKM. The CDR3 consists of 14 residues. V lost 5 bases and J 6 bases, leaving 14 bases between the germline ends. The CDR3 DNA is TGTGCCAGCAGTCGACCCGGGGGGCTTCAGCCCCAGCATTTT. Translating gives CASSRPGGLQPQHF.

The chain employs TRBV21-1 and TRBJ1-5. TRBV21-1 is designated a pseudogene. The CDR3 is made up of 17 amino acids. CDR3 loop: CASSICVGGRGNQPQHF. The DNA for the CDR3 is TGTGCCAGCAGCATCTGTGTCGGGGGGCGGGGCAATCAGCCCCAGCATTTT.

The rearrangement joins TRBV2 to TRBJ1-2; D call uncertain. The CDR3 is made up of 13 amino acids. Trimming pared 3 bases from V and 4 bases from J, leaving 9 bases between. Germline V gives CDR1 SNHLY, CDR2 FYNNEI. The CDR3 loop reads CASSDLRSYGYTF. The DNA for the CDR3 is TGTGCCAGCAGTGATTTGAGGTCCTATGGCTACACCTTC.

V and J are TRBV28 and TRBJ1-4; D gene ambiguous. Germline lookup yields CDR1 MDHEN and CDR2 SYDVKM. The CDR3 runs 12 residues. The V gene lost 1 base and the J gene lost 12 bases, with 9 bases spanning the gap. CDR3 region: CASSLYLGQLFF. In nucleotides, the CDR3 is TGTGCCAGCAGTTTATATCTAGGTCAACTGTTTTTT.